The T cell receptor beta chain described here comes from a study of cytomegalovirus exposure and HLA in healthy donors. Whole-study findings and limits: Previous analysis showed most TCR beta V segments were productive about 87% or about 30% of the time. The authors later found HLA-associated TCR beta chains more clonally expanded than equally common others.

All donors participated as healthy donors of bone marrow. Donors likely had unrecorded immune exposures despite being nominally healthy when sampled. For this clone: Its antigen is not identified.

The PCR ran on 60 Vbeta and 13 Jbeta primers. Here immunoSEQ multiplex PCR was the method, and the copy in TCRdb shows in-frame clones only, minus some. This table holds 200,000 or so clones, 82% found once. The clonotype was recovered from a boy between 2 and 10 years old in good health and CMV-seronegative. Sample: PBMCs.

Here the CDR3 reads CASSALPVNSPLHF. CDR3 nucleotides: TGTGCCAGCAGTGCCCTCCCCGTAAATTCACCCCTCCACTTT. V gene TRBV2 combines with J gene TRBJ1-6; D not resolved. This CDR3 contains 14 residues. The ends were cut back, 4 bases at V and 7 bases at J, with 11 bases in the middle. Germline-derived CDR1 and CDR2 are SNHLY and FYNNEI.